The subject of this entry is one T cell receptor beta chain. Libraries were prepared by immunoSEQ multiplex PCR; TCRdb keeps only in-frame clonotypes and omits some of them. The repertoire holds fewer than 500,000 clones, with 80% to 90% as singletons. CDR1 LGHDT and CDR2 YNNKEL come from the germline V gene (reference sequence). The ends were cut back, 1 base at V and 3 bases at J, with 16 bases in the middle. This CDR3 has 16 amino acids. These data originate in a study of blood T cell repertoires in COVID-19. Study at large: COVID-19 samples from acute and convalescent phases originated in the United States, Italy and Spain. Nucleic acid was either cDNA or gDNA, and it came from T cells, B-cell-depleted T cells, or PBMCs.

Clinical history as reported by participants underpinned cohort assignment. Material: PBMCs or T cells enriched from blood (not recorded which). The receptor was derived from a man under 40 who had recovered from COVID-19. The V call is TRBV3-1 (or the pseudogene TRBV3-2), the J call TRBJ2-7; D might be TRBD1 (5 bases). The CDR3 spells CASSQVGQGPHYEQYF. The CDR3 coding sequence is TGTGCCAGCAGCCAAGTAGGGCAGGGCCCACACTACGAGCAGTACTTC.